These 23 T cell receptor beta chains share one sample of origin, sequenced in a study of blood T cells in healthy people across ages. A sample-barcoded 5' primer and a J-beta primer mix were used in a second PCR of roughly 7 to 11 cycles. Each CDR3 protein gets one entry after TCRdb re-called the 5' RACE reads with MiXCR. Of hundreds of thousands of distinct CDR3 sequences in the sample, about half were seen once. Sequencing was performed on blood. Receptors were obtained from a man older than 75 in good health.

This rearrangement joins TRBV3-1 to TRBJ2-7, with a tentative D call TRBD1 (6 bases). The CDR3 has 14 amino acids. CDR1 is LGHDT and CDR2 is YNNKEL in the germline V gene (reference sequence). Trimming pared 3 bases from V and 2 bases from J, leaving 11 bases between. The CDR3 DNA is TGTGCCAGCAGCCAGCGGACAGTTACCTACGAGCAGTACTTC. It translates to CASSQRTVTYEQYF.

The genes are TRBV12-3 or TRBV12-4 and TRBJ2-7; D perhaps matches TRBD2 (6 bases). V lost 5 bases and J 4 bases, leaving 15 bases between the germline ends. CDR3 length: 14 amino acids. The CDR3 reads CASSASDYPYEQYF. The CDR3 DNA sequence: TGTGCCAGCAGTGCGTCGGACTACCCGTACGAGCAGTACTTC.

The chain combines TRBV20-1 with TRBJ2-5, with 14 bases identical to TRBD2. The CDR3 length is 16 residues. V lost 5 bases to trimming and J lost 6 bases; unmatched junction nucleotides: 11. Germline V CDR1 and CDR2: DFQATT, SNEGSKA (reference sequence). CDR3 DNA: TGCAGTGCTTCCGGGACTAGCGGGAGAGGCGGACAGACCCAGTACTTC. Translating gives CSASGTSGRGGQTQYF.

This clonotype has a handful of counts. V gene TRBV11-1 combines with J gene TRBJ2-1; either TRBD1 or TRBD2 may fit D (5 bases each). This CDR3 spans 13 amino acids. Trimming removed 5 bases from V and 12 bases from J, with 17 bases in between. From germline, CDR1 is SGHAT and CDR2 FQDESV (reference sequence). The CDR3 DNA is TGTGCCAGCAGCAGGGACGCATCGCCGATGCAGTTCTTC. This sequence encodes CASSRDASPMQFF.

The V and J genes are TRBV20-1 and TRBJ2-7; 10 bases fit TRBD2. The V segment lost 6 bases and the J segment 1 base; nucleotides outside the gene matches: 12. Germline-derived CDR1 and CDR2 are DFQATT and SNEGSKA (reference sequence). The length of the CDR3 is 16 residues. This CDR3 is CSAPRLAGQASYEQYF. CDR3 sequence (DNA): TGCAGTGCCCCGAGACTAGCGGGCCAGGCTTCCTACGAGCAGTACTTC.

The chain carries TRBV5-1 and TRBJ2-1, with 11 bases lining up with TRBD1. This CDR3 spans 14 amino acids. Losses at the gene ends were 4 bases for V and 6 bases for J; bases not matched to a gene: 3. Germline CDR1 reads SGHRS; CDR2 reads YFSETQ. CDR3 sequence (DNA): TGCGCCAGCAGCGGAGGACAGGGGGCCAATGAGCAGTTCTTC. This encodes CASSGGQGANEQFF.

About this clonotype: This clone may be a read error of a much larger clone one base away. This chain links TRBV20-1 with TRBJ1-2, with a tentative D call TRBD1 (6 bases). Trimming took 1 base from V and 2 from J, leaving 11 bases between them. The CDR3 is made up of 14 amino acids. Germline lookup yields CDR1 DFQATT and CDR2 SNEGSKA (reference sequence). In nucleotides, the CDR3 is TGCAGTGCTAGAGGCGGTCAGGGGAACTATGGCTACACCTTC. Protein product: CSARGGQGNYGYTF.

V is TRBV15 and J is TRBJ2-1; maybe TRBD2 (5 bases). The CDR3 runs to 13 residues. CDR1 LNHNV and CDR2 YYDKDF come from the germline V gene (reference sequence). V gave up 0 bases and J gave up 11 bases, with 11 bases separating them. CDR3 coding DNA: TGTGCCACCAGCAGAGATACTAGGCGGCAGCAGTTCTTC. It translates to CATSRDTRRQQFF. The full variable domain, completed using reference TRBV15 and TRBJ2-1, is DAMVIQNPRYQVTQFGKPVTLSCSQTLNHNVMYWYQQKSSQAPKLLFHYYDKDFNNEADTPDNFQSRRPNTSFCFLDIRSPGLGDTAMYLCATSRDTRRQQFFGPGTRLTVL.

This clonotype was seen only a few times. The genes are TRBV20-1 and TRBJ1-3; D remains unclear. The germline CDR1 and CDR2 sequences are DFQATT and SNEGSKA (reference sequence). This CDR3 is built from 16 residues. Deletions cut 0 bases from V and 0 bases from J, with 12 bases between. The CDR3 region is CSARDRLRNSGNTIYF. As DNA, the CDR3 is TGCAGTGCTAGAGATAGGCTGAGGAACTCTGGAAACACCATATATTTT.

J is TRBJ2-1 and V is TRBV20-1, with TRBD2 as a possible D gene (5 bases). The germline V and J ends were trimmed by 3 bases and 5 bases, with 11 bases remaining between them. The CDR3 spans 13 residues. CDR1 and CDR2 from the germline V gene are DFQATT and SNEGSKA (reference sequence). The CDR3 reads CSARGRDNNEQFF. The CDR3 coding sequence is TGCAGTGCTAGGGGTCGGGATAACAATGAGCAGTTCTTC.

Notes on this clonotype: An end of the junction does not agree with germline; a read error may underlie this. The rearrangement joins TRBV14 to TRBJ2-7; 10 bases fit TRBD1. The V gene's germline CDR1 is SGHDN and CDR2 FVKESK. The CDR3 is made up of 16 amino acids. DNA of the CDR3: TGTGTCAGCAGCCAAGATTGGGACAGGGGTTGGGACGAGCAGTACTTC. This gives the protein CVSSQDWDRGWDEQYF.

The chain is built from TRBV27 and TRBJ1-2, with D unclear. This CDR3 spans 14 amino acids. The germline gives CDR1 MNHEY, CDR2 SMNVEV (reference sequence). Trimming took off 5 bases at V and 0 bases at J, with 10 bases between the two ends. CDR3 amino acids: CASSTSEANYGYTF. The DNA for the CDR3 is TGTGCCAGCAGTACCTCGGAAGCTAACTATGGCTACACCTTC.

This clonotype was counted a few times. V is TRBV11-2 and J is TRBJ2-3; TRBD2 aligns across 8 bases. The J segment lost 4 bases and the V segment lost 1 base, leaving 7 bases of the junction unmatched. The CDR3 is made up of 16 amino acids. Germline lookup yields CDR1 SGHAT and CDR2 FQNNGV. CDR3 nucleotides: TGTGCCAGCAGCTTAGTAGGGACTAGTGGCGCAGATACGCAGTATTTT. It yields the protein CASSLVGTSGADTQYF.

This clonotype was observed a handful of times. The chain uses TRBV20-1 and TRBJ2-5, with D hard to call. There are 11 residues in the CDR3. Germline V gene sequence: CDR1 DFQATT, CDR2 SNEGSKA (reference sequence). CDR3: CSQRSQETQYF. For the CDR3, the DNA is TGCAGCCAACGGAGCCAAGAGACCCAGTACTTC.

J is TRBJ2-7 and V is TRBV20-1; unclear D gene. Germline V lookup: CDR1 DFQATT, CDR2 SNEGSKA (reference sequence). Deletions cut 3 bases from V and 1 base from J, with 19 bases between. The CDR3 consists of 16 residues. CDR3 DNA: TGCAGTGCTAGTAAATACCCAATCAGCGAATCCTACGAGCAGTACTTC. This sequence encodes CSASKYPISESYEQYF.

This clonotype was counted ten times or more. The V gene is TRBV5-1, the J gene TRBJ2-1; 11 nucleotides line up with TRBD2. V lost 3 bases and J lost 7; bases outside the gene matches: 21. CDR1 and CDR2 from the germline V gene are SGHRS and YFSETQ. The CDR3 length is 20 residues. This CDR3 reads CASSSKWDPLAGGPVNEQFF. In DNA, the CDR3 is TGCGCCAGCAGCTCAAAGTGGGACCCTTTAGCGGGAGGGCCGGTAAATGAGCAGTTCTTC.

V and J are TRBV5-5 and TRBJ2-4; D might be TRBD1 (5 bases). V shed 0 bases and J shed 13 bases, with 20 bases lying between them. Germline CDR1 SGHKS, CDR2 YYEKEE (reference sequence). CDR3 length: 15 amino acids. CDR3 sequence reads: CASSLVTGPQEEQYF. The CDR3 DNA follows: TGTGCCAGCAGCTTGGTTACAGGTCCACAAGAAGAGCAGTACTTC.

The chain employs TRBV28 and TRBJ2-3, with 13 bases fitting TRBD2. The CDR3 runs to 15 residues. V dropped 6 bases and J dropped 3; count of bases not matched to a gene: 3. The V gene's germline CDR1 is MDHEN and CDR2 SYDVKM. This chain's CDR3 is CASRLAGGQTDTQYF. The DNA of the CDR3 is TGTGCCAGCAGACTAGCGGGAGGGCAAACAGATACGCAGTATTTT.

The chain has TRBV12-3 or TRBV12-4 and TRBJ2-3; a possible D gene is TRBD2 (5 bases). Trimming pared 6 bases from V and 1 base from J, leaving 20 bases between. This CDR3 region has 17 residues. The DNA of the CDR3 is TGTGCCAGCAGGGAGGACGCCACCGGAATCGGCACAGATACGCAGTATTTT. Translation gives CASREDATGIGTDTQYF.

The J gene is TRBJ1-2, the V gene TRBV20-1; maybe TRBD1 (5 bases). V was shortened by 0 bases and J by 4 bases, with 15 bases between the two germline ends. CDR3 length: 15 residues. CDR1 is DFQATT, CDR2 SNEGSKA, per germline (reference sequence). CDR3 DNA: TGCAGTGCTAGAGATGTTCGGGGGACCGCCTATGGCTACACCTTC. Translated: CSARDVRGTAYGYTF.

This clonotype was counted between two and nine times. The rearrangement links TRBV29-1 to TRBJ2-3; TRBD2 matches at 8 bases. CDR3 length equals 14 residues. V shed 4 bases, J shed 5 bases, and the junction held 8 bases outside the gene matches. Germline assignment: CDR1 SQVTM and CDR2 ANQGSEA. The CDR3 DNA reads TGCAGCGTTGCGGAAGCGGGAGTGATAGATACGCAGTATTTT. The encoded protein is CSVAEAGVIDTQYF.

The rearrangement joins TRBV11-2 to TRBJ2-6, with TRBD1 matching over 9 bases. Germline V gene lookup returns CDR1 SGHAT and CDR2 FQNNGV. V shed 5 bases, J shed 6 bases, and the junction held 11 bases outside the gene matches. The CDR3 loop spans 17 amino acids. CDR3 region: CASSPTGTGITANVLTF. The CDR3, as DNA: TGTGCCAGCAGCCCCACCGGGACAGGGATAACGGCCAACGTCCTGACTTTC.

The genes are TRBV7-2 and TRBJ2-5, with 9 bases matching TRBD1. The CDR3 runs to 13 residues. CDR1 SGHTA and CDR2 FQGNSA come from the germline V gene. J gave up 5 bases and V 6 bases, and 4 bases lay outside the gene matches. CDR3 in DNA: TGTGCCAGCAGGGGGACAGGGTTTGAGACCCAGTACTTC. Protein product: CASRGTGFETQYF.